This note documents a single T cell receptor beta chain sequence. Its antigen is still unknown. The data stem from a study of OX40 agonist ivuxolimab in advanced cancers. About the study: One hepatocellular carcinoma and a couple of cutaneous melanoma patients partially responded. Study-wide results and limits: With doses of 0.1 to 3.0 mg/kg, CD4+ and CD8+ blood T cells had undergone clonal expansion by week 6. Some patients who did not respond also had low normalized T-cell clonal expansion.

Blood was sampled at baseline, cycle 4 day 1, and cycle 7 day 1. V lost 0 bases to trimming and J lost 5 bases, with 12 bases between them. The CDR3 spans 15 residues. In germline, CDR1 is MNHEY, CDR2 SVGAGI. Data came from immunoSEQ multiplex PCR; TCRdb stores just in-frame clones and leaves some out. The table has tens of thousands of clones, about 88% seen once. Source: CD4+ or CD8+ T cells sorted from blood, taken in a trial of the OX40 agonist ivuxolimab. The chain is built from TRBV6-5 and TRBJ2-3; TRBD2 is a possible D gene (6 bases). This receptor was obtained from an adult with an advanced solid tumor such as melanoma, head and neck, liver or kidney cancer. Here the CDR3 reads CASSYSGTAIDTQYF. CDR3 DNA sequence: TGTGCCAGCAGTTACTCTGGGACTGCTATAGATACGCAGTATTTT.